A selection of T cell receptor beta chains follows, all from one sample in a study of identifying expanded T cells in peripheral blood. Method: immunoSEQ multiplex PCR; TCRdb's copy keeps in-frame clones and lacks some. Altogether just over 90,000 clones are present, about nine tenths being singletons, with the ten largest covering about 3.9%. Sequenced material: blood. All receptors derive from a person between 18 and 75 years old in good health. The CDR3 runs from the conserved cysteine through the conserved F or W. The D gene is left open where the match is weak. Clone size is shown for a subset of rows, as once, few, many or a class of expanded clone.

clone_size	v_call	d_call	j_call	cdr3_aa	cdr3_nt
once	TRBV5-4	TRBD1	TRBJ2-3	CASSLPQGARADTQYF	TGTGCCAGCAGCTTGCCCCAGGGGGCTAGGGCAGATACGCAGTATTTT
.	TRBV6-5	.	TRBJ2-7	CASSHAGEQYF	TGTGCCAGCAGTCACGCTGGCGAGCAGTACTTC
.	TRBV4-2	TRBD1	TRBJ2-7	CASSQVLSGDRGYEQYF	TGTGCCAGCAGCCAAGTCTTGTCCGGGGACAGGGGTTACGAGCAGTACTTC
.	TRBV9	.	TRBJ2-1	CASSSGTHYNEQFF	TGTGCCAGCAGCTCCGGGACACACTACAATGAGCAGTTCTTC
.	TRBV5-1	.	TRBJ2-2	CASSLTTNTGELFF	TGCGCCAGCAGCTTGACTACGAACACCGGGGAGCTGTTTTTT
.	TRBV16	TRBD1	TRBJ1-5	CASSAQGASNQPQHF	TGTGCCAGCAGCGCCCAGGGGGCAAGCAATCAGCCCCAGCATTTT
.	TRBV30	.	TRBJ2-3	CAWISRVPTDTQYF	TGTGCCTGGATATCGCGGGTCCCCACAGATACGCAGTATTTT
few	TRBV5-4	.	TRBJ1-2	CASSYGQYGYTF	TGTGCCAGCAGTTATGGACAGTATGGCTACACCTTC
.	TRBV28	.	TRBJ1-1	CASSLAGETEAFF	TGTGCCAGCAGTTTAGCGGGGGAGACTGAAGCTTTCTTT
few	TRBV7-2	.	TRBJ1-2	CASSTNRDEGYTF	TGTGCCAGCAGCACTAACAGGGATGAAGGCTACACCTTC
.	TRBV10-2	.	TRBJ1-1	CASRRGIGSWNTEAFF	TGCGCCAGCAGGAGGGGGATCGGCTCGTGGAACACTGAAGCTTTCTTT
once	TRBV9	.	TRBJ2-2	CASSVGFGNTGELFF	TGTGCCAGCAGCGTAGGGTTTGGGAACACCGGGGAGCTGTTTTTT
.	TRBV11-2	TRBD1	TRBJ1-4	CASSTRGANEKLFF	TGTGCCAGCAGCACCAGGGGGGCTAATGAAAAACTGTTTTTT
.	TRBV27	.	TRBJ1-2	CASSLSEQGWSGYTF	TGTGCCAGCAGTTTATCGGAACAGGGATGGAGTGGCTACACCTTC
.	TRBV6-6	.	TRBJ1-2	CASSYSTDGYTF	TGTGCCAGCAGTTACTCGACTGATGGCTACACCTTC
once	TRBV5-1	TRBD2	TRBJ2-1	CASSPRSGGASEQFF	TGCGCCAGCAGCCCCAGGAGCGGGGGGGCAAGTGAGCAGTTCTTC
once	TRBV5-1	TRBD1	TRBJ2-7	CASSYVSGTGTYEQYF	TGCGCCAGCAGCTACGTCTCCGGGACAGGGACCTACGAGCAGTACTTC
.	TRBV10-1	.	TRBJ2-5	CASSAFGGVDQETQYF	TGCGCCAGCAGTGCTTTTGGCGGGGTAGACCAAGAGACCCAGTACTTC
.	TRBV5-6	.	TRBJ2-4	CASSLEAKNIQYF	TGTGCCAGCAGCTTGGAAGCCAAAAACATTCAGTACTTC
.	TRBV2	.	TRBJ1-5	CASSDLSYSNQPQHF	TGTGCCAGCAGTGACCTTAGCTATAGCAATCAGCCCCAGCATTTT
.	TRBV6-5	.	TRBJ1-6	CASNPGHNSPLHF	TGTGCCAGCAATCCCGGACATAATTCACCCCTCCACTTT
.	TRBV6-5	.	TRBJ1-1	CASSRGPNTEAFF	TGTGCCAGCAGTCGAGGGCCGAACACTGAAGCTTTCTTT
once	TRBV5-1	.	TRBJ2-3	CASSLPGEDTQYF	TGCGCCAGCAGCTTACCAGGGGAAGATACGCAGTATTTT
.	TRBV29-1	TRBD2	TRBJ2-1	CSVALARSYNEQFF	TGCAGCGTTGCACTAGCGAGGTCCTACAATGAGCAGTTCTTC
.	TRBV5-1	.	TRBJ2-1	CASSLSYEQFF	TGCGCCAGCAGCCTGAGCTATGAGCAGTTCTTC
.	TRBV29-1	TRBD2	TRBJ2-3	CSVGTSGRDVDTQYF	TGCAGCGTTGGGACTAGCGGGAGAGACGTCGATACGCAGTATTTT
once	TRBV10-3	.	TRBJ2-3	CAISESKVVTDTQYF	TGTGCCATCAGTGAGTCGAAAGTCGTCACAGATACGCAGTATTTT
.	TRBV7-2	.	TRBJ2-6	CASSYRGQGTSGANVLTF	TGTGCCAGCAGCTATAGGGGTCAGGGGACCTCTGGGGCCAACGTCCTGACTTTC
.	TRBV5-1	.	TRBJ1-2	CASSLIPGNYGYTF	TGCGCCAGCAGCTTAATTCCGGGGAACTATGGCTACACCTTC
few	TRBV28	TRBD2	TRBJ2-1	CASSSPSGGNEQFF	TGTGCCAGCAGCTCCCCTAGCGGGGGCAATGAGCAGTTCTTC
few	TRBV6-1	.	TRBJ1-2	CASSGVQGYTF	TGTGCCAGCTCAGGGGTACAGGGCTACACCTTC
.	TRBV18	TRBD1	TRBJ2-2	CASSPPDRGQDGELFF	TGTGCCAGCTCACCACCGGACAGGGGGCAAGACGGGGAGCTGTTTTTT
.	TRBV30	TRBD1	TRBJ2-3	CAWSRDREFTDTQYF	TGTGCCTGGAGCCGGGACAGGGAATTCACAGATACGCAGTATTTT
.	TRBV2	.	TRBJ1-2	CASSVSYGYTF	TGTGCCAGCAGTGTATCATATGGCTACACCTTC
few	TRBV2	.	TRBJ1-2	CASGQFNYGYTF	TGTGCCAGCGGACAGTTTAACTATGGCTACACCTTC
.	TRBV7-9	.	TRBJ2-2	CASSSYGYPNTGELFF	TGTGCCAGCAGCAGCTATGGGTACCCGAACACCGGGGAGCTGTTTTTT
.	TRBV18	TRBD1	TRBJ1-2	CASSPGTGANYGYTF	TGTGCCAGCTCACCAGGGACAGGGGCTAACTATGGCTACACCTTC
.	TRBV18	.	TRBJ2-5	CASSSNAGSSETQYF	TGTGCCAGCTCATCTAATGCAGGGTCGTCAGAGACCCAGTACTTC
.	TRBV5-1	TRBD1	TRBJ1-2	CASEVGQGGYGYTF	TGCGCCAGCGAAGTAGGACAGGGAGGTTATGGCTACACCTTC
few	TRBV30	TRBD1	TRBJ1-6	CAWSVPPGQGYSPLHF	TGTGCCTGGAGTGTACCGCCGGGACAGGGGTATTCACCCCTCCACTTT
.	TRBV7-8	TRBD1	TRBJ1-5	CASSLRQGVVSNQPQHF	TGTGCCAGCAGCTTAAGGCAGGGGGTAGTAAGCAATCAGCCCCAGCATTTT
.	TRBV4-2	TRBD2	TRBJ2-7	CASSQDSGTPYEQYF	TGTGCCAGCAGCCAAGATAGCGGGACCCCCTACGAGCAGTACTTC
.	TRBV28	.	TRBJ2-7	CASSFNSGSSYEQYF	TGTGCCAGCAGTTTCAATTCAGGGAGCTCCTACGAGCAGTACTTC
.	TRBV18	.	TRBJ2-5	CASSPRKVAETQYF	TGTGCCAGCTCACCAAGGAAAGTAGCGGAGACCCAGTACTTC
.	TRBV5-8	.	TRBJ1-3	CASTSDPTRDTIYF	TGTGCCAGCACCTCGGACCCAACGAGGGACACCATATATTTT
.	TRBV4-3	.	TRBJ2-2	CASSHTGTNTGELFF	TGCGCCAGCAGCCATACCGGGACAAACACCGGGGAGCTGTTTTTT
.	TRBV18	TRBD2	TRBJ2-1	CASSSSSGVLNEQFF	TGTGCCAGCTCATCATCTAGCGGGGTTCTGAATGAGCAGTTCTTC
.	TRBV19	TRBD2	TRBJ2-1	CASSIPRGDGYNEQFF	TGTGCCAGTAGTATCCCACGGGGGGACGGATACAATGAGCAGTTCTTC
.	TRBV19	.	TRBJ2-7	CASSSSVLSYEQYF	TGTGCCAGTAGTAGCTCGGTTCTCTCCTACGAGCAGTACTTC
.	TRBV6-5	TRBD1	TRBJ2-3	CASSLGQGSDTQYF	TGTGCCAGCAGTCTGGGACAGGGATCAGATACGCAGTATTTT
.	TRBV15	.	TRBJ1-1	CATSGGRVTEAFF	TGTGCCACCAGCGGGGGGCGGGTGACTGAAGCTTTCTTT
few	TRBV28	TRBD1	TRBJ1-6	CASSFGTGGPPLHF	TGTGCCAGCAGTTTTGGGACAGGGGGACCACCCCTCCACTTT